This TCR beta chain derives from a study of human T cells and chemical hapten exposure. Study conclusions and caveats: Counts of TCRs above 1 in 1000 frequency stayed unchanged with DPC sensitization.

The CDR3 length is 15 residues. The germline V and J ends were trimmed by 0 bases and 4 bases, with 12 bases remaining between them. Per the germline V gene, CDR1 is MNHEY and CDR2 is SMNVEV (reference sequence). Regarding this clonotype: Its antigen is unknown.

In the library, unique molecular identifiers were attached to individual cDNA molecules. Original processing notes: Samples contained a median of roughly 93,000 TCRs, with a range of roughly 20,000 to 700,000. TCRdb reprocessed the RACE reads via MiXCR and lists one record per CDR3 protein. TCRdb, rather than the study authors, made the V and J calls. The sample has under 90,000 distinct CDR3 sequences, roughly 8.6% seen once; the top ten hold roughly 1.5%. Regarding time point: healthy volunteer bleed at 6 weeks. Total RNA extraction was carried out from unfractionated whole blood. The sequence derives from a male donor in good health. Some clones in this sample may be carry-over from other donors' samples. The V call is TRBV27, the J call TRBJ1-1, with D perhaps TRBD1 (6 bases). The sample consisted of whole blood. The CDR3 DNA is TGTGCCAGCAGTTTATCGCCGGGGGCGGGCACTGAAGCTTTCTTT. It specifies CASSLSPGAGTEAFF.